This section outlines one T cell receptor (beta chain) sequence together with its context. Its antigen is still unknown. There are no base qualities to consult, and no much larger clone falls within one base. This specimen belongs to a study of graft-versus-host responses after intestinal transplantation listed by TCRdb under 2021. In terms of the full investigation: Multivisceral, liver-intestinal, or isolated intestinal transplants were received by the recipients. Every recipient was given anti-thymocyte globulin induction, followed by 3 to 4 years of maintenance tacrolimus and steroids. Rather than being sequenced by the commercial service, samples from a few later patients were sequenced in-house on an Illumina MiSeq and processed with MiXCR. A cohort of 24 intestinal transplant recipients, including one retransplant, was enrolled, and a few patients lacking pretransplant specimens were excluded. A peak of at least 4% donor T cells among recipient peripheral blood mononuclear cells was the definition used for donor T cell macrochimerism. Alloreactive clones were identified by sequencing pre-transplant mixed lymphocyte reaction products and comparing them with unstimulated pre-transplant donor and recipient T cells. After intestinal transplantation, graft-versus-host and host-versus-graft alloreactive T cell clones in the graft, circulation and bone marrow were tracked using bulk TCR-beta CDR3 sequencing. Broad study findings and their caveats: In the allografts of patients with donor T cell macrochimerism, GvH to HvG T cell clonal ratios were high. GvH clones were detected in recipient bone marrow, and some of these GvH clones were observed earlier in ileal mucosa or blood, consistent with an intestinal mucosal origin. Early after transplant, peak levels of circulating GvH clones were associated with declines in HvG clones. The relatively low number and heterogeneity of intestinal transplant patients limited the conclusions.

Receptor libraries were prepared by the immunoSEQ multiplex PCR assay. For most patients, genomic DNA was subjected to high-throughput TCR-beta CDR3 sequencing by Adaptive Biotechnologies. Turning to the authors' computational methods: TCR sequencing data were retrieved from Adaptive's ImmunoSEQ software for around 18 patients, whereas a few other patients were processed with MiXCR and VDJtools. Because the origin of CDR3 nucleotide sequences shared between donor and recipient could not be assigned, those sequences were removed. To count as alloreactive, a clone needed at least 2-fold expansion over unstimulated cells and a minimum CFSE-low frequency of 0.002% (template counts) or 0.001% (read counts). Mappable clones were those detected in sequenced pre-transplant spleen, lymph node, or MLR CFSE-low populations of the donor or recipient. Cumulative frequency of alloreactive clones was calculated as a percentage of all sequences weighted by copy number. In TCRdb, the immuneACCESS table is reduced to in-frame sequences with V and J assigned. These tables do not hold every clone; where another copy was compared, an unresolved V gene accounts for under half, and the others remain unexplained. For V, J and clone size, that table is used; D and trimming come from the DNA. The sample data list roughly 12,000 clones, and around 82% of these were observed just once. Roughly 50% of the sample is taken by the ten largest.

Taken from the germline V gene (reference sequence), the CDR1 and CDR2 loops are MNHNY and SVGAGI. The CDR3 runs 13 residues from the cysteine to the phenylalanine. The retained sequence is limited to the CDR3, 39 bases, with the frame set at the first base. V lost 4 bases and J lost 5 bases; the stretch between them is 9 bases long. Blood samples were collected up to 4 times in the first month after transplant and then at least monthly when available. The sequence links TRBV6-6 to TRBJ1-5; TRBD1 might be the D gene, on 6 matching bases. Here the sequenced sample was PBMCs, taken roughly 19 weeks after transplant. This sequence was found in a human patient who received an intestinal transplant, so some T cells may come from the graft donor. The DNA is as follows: TGTGCCAGCAGTTGGGGGGCTGATCAGCCCCAGCATTTT. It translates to CASSWGADQPQHF.